The present T cell receptor beta chain was sequenced within a study of cytomegalovirus exposure and HLA in healthy donors. Study-wide results and limits: Presence/absence analysis assumed near-uniform sequencing depth across donors. The later analysis indicated that the majority of CMV-associated TCR beta chains appeared HLA-restricted.

Details on this clone: What it recognizes is unknown.

The germline V and J ends were trimmed by 5 bases and 4 bases, with 15 bases remaining between them. CDR1 and CDR2 from the germline V gene are SGHVS and FQNEAQ. This CDR3 comprises 14 residues. All the people who gave samples were healthy bone marrow donors. 13 Jbeta primers and 60 Vbeta primers were used for the PCR. Sequenced by immunoSEQ multiplex PCR; TCRdb stores in-frame clones only, minus some. Of 110,000 to 150,000 clones in the sample, just under 85% were seen once. The chain couples TRBV7-8 to TRBJ2-7, with D perhaps matching TRBD1 (6 bases). The TCR was taken from a woman aged 60-75 years in good health and CMV-seropositive. Sequenced sample: PBMCs. CDR3: CASSRLTGLYEQYF. The CDR3 nucleotides are TGTGCCAGCAGCCGCCTGACAGGTTTGTACGAGCAGTACTTC.